This entry concerns a single TCR beta chain. CDR1 is MNHEY and CDR2 is SMNVEV in the germline V gene (reference sequence). The CDR3 has 17 residues. V lost 0 bases to trimming and J lost 4 bases, with 18 bases between them. The sample originates from a study of blood T cell repertoires in COVID-19. Across the whole study: There were acute and convalescent COVID-19 samples, and they came from the United States, Italy and Spain.

Authors' processing steps: Estimated nucleated cell counts came from reference gene primer amplification. TCRdb's copy holds only in-frame clones and misses some; the assay was immunoSEQ multiplex PCR. V and J calls and clone size are copied from that table; D and trimming were computed from the DNA. The sample consists of 70,000 to 95,000 clones, more than 80% of them appearing once. The origin of this receptor is a woman between 65 and 79 years old with acute or convalescent COVID-19. Sequencing was performed on peripheral blood. This chain uses TRBV27 with TRBJ1-1, with D possibly TRBD1 on 6 matching bases. This CDR3 is CASSLSHWAGVSTEAFF. The CDR3 DNA reads TGTGCCAGCAGTTTATCTCACTGGGCAGGGGTGAGCACTGAAGCTTTCTTT.